This TCR beta chain was identified during a study of blood T cell repertoires in COVID-19 (TCRdb year 2020). Background on the whole study: Collaborator samples came from the United States, Italy and Spain and covered acute and convalescent phases of COVID-19. Nearly every sample came with metadata listing a de-identified subject ID, COVID-19 status, age in years and sex. The samples were drawn from two sources: the first 160 participants of the ongoing ImmuneRACE study, and some 1,300 subjects contributed by 6 global collaborators. Where available, HLA class I and class II types were taken from metadata supplied by the sample provider and were not determined by assay-based typing. A freely available public database, intended as a resource for researchers studying the immune response to SARS-CoV-2, is where the repertoires were released. The material from the prospective study consisted of cDNA or gDNA derived from T cells, B-cell-depleted T cells, or PBMCs. Subjects who had been exposed to COVID-19, were actively infected with it, or had recovered from it provided the deeply sampled blood TCRbeta repertoires that made up the dataset. On the study overall, not on this receptor specifically: Clinical and demographic metadata were provided uncurated, with the amount varying by source and participant.

Turning to this clone: The target of this receptor is not known. No much larger clonotype is one base removed from it; base qualities were not supplied.

Per the germline V gene, SGHTA is the CDR1 and FQGTGA is the CDR2. CDR3 length: 15 amino acids, cysteine to phenylalanine. Only the CDR3 part of the read is kept: 45 bases, read in frame from the first base. V trim: 4 bases; J trim: 6 bases; unmatched bases: 2. The immunoSEQ Assay, a bias-controlled multiplex PCR, was used to amplify TCRbeta CDR3 regions from genomic DNA. Per the source publication's procedure: The number of nucleated cells in each sample was estimated from the amplification of reference gene primers within the assay. To quantify the absolute abundance of each unique TCRbeta CDR3 rearrangement, sequence reads were collapsed and filtered. Productive Simpson clonality was computed per sample as the square root of Simpson's diversity index over productive rearrangements. The immuneACCESS repertoire file appears here via TCRdb, limited to in-frame rearrangements. These files lack a portion of the clones; in checked studies, under half of the deficit traces to unresolved V genes, and the cause of the others is not known. V, J and clone size reflect that table, while D and trimming were determined from the DNA. Within this sample are 55,000 to 65,000 clones, with over 80% of them counted one time only. The ten largest clones represent 8.3% of the sample.

Collaborating institutions collected whole blood in K2EDTA tubes following their own protocols. For TCRbeta analysis, collaborators shipped samples in one of three forms: frozen whole blood, isolated PBMCs, or DNA extracted from either of those sample types. The origin of this receptor is a human donor with active COVID-19. The donor label of this sample is uncertain. The source material was peripheral blood. The chain links TRBV7-3 with TRBJ2-3, with 15 central nucleotides matching TRBD2. The bases read TGTGCCAGCAGCTCGGGACTAGCGGGAGGCGATACGCAGTATTTT. Its protein is CASSSGLAGGDTQYF.